The next 20 T cell receptor beta chains were all read from a single sample in a study of PD-1 blockade in classical Hodgkin lymphoma. Time point reported: cycle 4 day 1 (C4D1), after about 6 weeks of nivolumab. Every patient had relapsed following autologous stem cell transplantation, and cohorts differed in brentuximab vedotin exposure. The table came from immunoSEQ multiplex PCR; TCRdb's copy has only in-frame clones and leaves some out. The top ten clones hold roughly 9.4% of a sample with about 93,000 clones, around 80% of them seen once. The input for sequencing was peripheral blood mononuclear cells (PBMCs), taken before the fourth cycle of nivolumab. All receptors come from a human donor with classical Hodgkin lymphoma.

The rearrangement uses TRBV27 and TRBJ1-5, with a possible D match to TRBD1 (5 bases). With 3 bases removed from V and 7 bases from J, the gap between germline ends came to 13 bases. From germline, CDR1 is MNHEY and CDR2 SMNVEV (reference sequence). The CDR3 sequence is 14 residues long. The CDR3 nucleotides are TGTGCCAGCAGTTTTCGGGGGTCGGGGCAGCCCCAGCATTTT. It translates to CASSFRGSGQPQHF.

This rearrangement joins TRBV6-5 to TRBJ2-7; D possibly corresponds to TRBD2 (6 bases). The CDR3 has 12 residues. The germline V gene has CDR1 MNHEY and CDR2 SVGAGI. V was pared by 2 bases and J by 8 bases, with 10 bases between. For the CDR3, the DNA is TGTGCCAGCAGTTACATGGGAGGAAAGCAGTACTTC. It codes for CASSYMGGKQYF.

The genes are TRBV5-1 and TRBJ1-4; 10 nucleotides align to TRBD1. The CDR3 is 16 residues long. CDR1 SGHRS and CDR2 YFSETQ come from the germline V gene. The V and J ends lost 3 bases and 0 bases, in that order; junction bases with no gene match: 2. The CDR3 DNA sequence: TGCGCCAGCAGCTGGGACAGGGGTGCAACTAATGAAAAACTGTTTTTT. Translated, it gives CASSWDRGATNEKLFF.

The chain uses TRBV5-1 and TRBJ2-1; D is tentatively TRBD1 or TRBD2 (5 bases each). The CDR3 is 11 residues long. Per the germline V gene, CDR1 is SGHRS and CDR2 is YFSETQ. V dropped 7 bases and J dropped 10 bases, with 12 bases sitting between them. Here the CDR3 DNA reads TGCGCCAGCCGATTTGAGGGGGAGCAGTTCTTC. As protein: CASRFEGEQFF.

V is TRBV7-9 and J is TRBJ1-3; 7 positions match TRBD1. In germline, CDR1 is SEHNR, CDR2 FQNEAQ (reference sequence). This CDR3 is 14 amino acids long. J lost 3 bases, V lost 10 bases, and 9 bases had no gene match. CDR3 DNA sequence: TGTGCCATACGACAGGGATTCGATGGAAACACCATATATTTT. Protein sequence: CAIRQGFDGNTIYF. The whole variable domain, filled in from reference TRBV7-9 and TRBJ1-3, reads DTGVSQNPRHKITKRGQNVTFRCDPISEHNRLYWYRQTLGQGPEFLTYFQNEAQLEKSRLLSDRFSAERPKGSFSTLEIQRTEQGDSAMYLCAIRQGFDGNTIYFGEGSWLTVV.

The chain joins TRBV10-3 to TRBJ1-2; D uncertain. The CDR3 is 14 residues long. The germline gives CDR1 ENHRY, CDR2 SYGVKD. V dropped 0 bases and J dropped 2 bases, with 7 bases sitting between them. CDR3 residues: CAISESESNYGYTF. The DNA of the CDR3 is TGTGCCATCAGTGAGTCCGAGAGCAACTATGGCTACACCTTC.

The chain is built from TRBV9 and TRBJ2-3; perhaps TRBD2 as D (5 bases). The CDR3 extends over 15 amino acids. V was shortened by 4 bases and J by 2 bases, with 14 bases between the two germline ends. Germline loops: CDR1 SGDLS, CDR2 YYNGEE. CDR3 bases: TGTGCCAGCAGCCTAGCTTTTTTCCACACAGATACGCAGTATTTT. Translation: CASSLAFFHTDTQYF.

This clone has just a few counts. This chain uses TRBV5-4 with TRBJ2-7; 14 bases line up with TRBD2. Germline trimming cut 2 bases from V and 9 bases from J; bases unmatched to any gene: 4. CDR3 length: 14 amino acids. Germline CDR1 and CDR2: SGHNT and YYREEE (reference sequence). The CDR3 loop is CASSFGLAGGVQYF. CDR3 nucleotide sequence: TGTGCCAGCAGCTTCGGACTAGCGGGGGGTGTGCAGTACTTC.

The chain combines TRBV19 with TRBJ1-1; weak D call: TRBD1 (6 bases). The CDR3 has 15 residues. CDR1 LNHDA and CDR2 SQIVND come from the germline V gene (reference sequence). V was shortened by 7 bases and J by 0 bases, with 15 bases between the two germline ends. The CDR3 reads CASKIAQGMNTEAFF. CDR3 bases: TGTGCCAGTAAAATAGCACAGGGAATGAACACTGAAGCTTTCTTT. The full variable domain, with the rest looked up from reference TRBV19 and TRBJ1-1, is DGGITQSPKYLFRKEGQNVTLSCEQNLNHDAMYWYRQDPGQGLRLIYYSQIVNDFQKGDIAEGYSVSREKKESFPLTVTSAQKNPTAFYLCASKIAQGMNTEAFFGQGTRLTVV.

This clone has just one count. This sequence joins TRBV29-1 and TRBJ2-7; D tentatively reads TRBD1 or TRBD2 (5 bases each). V dropped 4 bases and J dropped 7 bases, with 11 bases sitting between them. Germline V CDR1 and CDR2: SQVTM, ANQGSEA. The length of the CDR3 is 11 residues. In DNA, the CDR3 is TGCAGCGTTGGGGGGAGTGGTGAGCAGTACTTC. Translating gives CSVGGSGEQYF.

V gene TRBV5-1 combines with J gene TRBJ2-3; 7 nucleotides align to TRBD2. Germline CDR1 is SGHRS and CDR2 is YFSETQ. Germline trimming cut 4 bases from V and 3 bases from J; bases unmatched to any gene: 2. This CDR3 has 13 amino acids. The CDR3 DNA reads as TGCGCCAGCAGCGGGGAGGGGACAGATACGCAGTATTTT. It translates to CASSGEGTDTQYF.

The V call is TRBV25-1, the J call TRBJ1-2, with TRBD1 matching 8 bases. Germline CDR1 is MGHDK and CDR2 is SYGVNS. Trimming at V came to 8 bases and at J to 7 bases, leaving 9 bases not matched to a gene. The CDR3 sequence is 13 residues long. The CDR3 DNA is TGTGCCAGCGCTTACGCAGGGGGCTTTGGCTACACCTTC. Translated: CASAYAGGFGYTF.

This clone was counted a single time. The genes are TRBV7-8 and TRBJ1-2; 9 bases align to TRBD1. The CDR3 is made up of 14 amino acids. Germline CDR1 is SGHVS and CDR2 is FQNEAQ. The V segment lost 8 bases and the J segment 3 bases; nucleotides outside the gene matches: 7. CDR3 amino acids: CASGNRGRHYGYTF. The CDR3 region has the DNA TGTGCCAGCGGTAACAGGGGGCGTCACTATGGCTACACCTTC.

The CDR3, as DNA: TGTGCCAGCACTCCGAGGGGGGACACTGAAGCTTTCTTT. As protein: CASTPRGDTEAFF. The chain combines TRBV25-1 with TRBJ1-1; TRBD1 might be the D (6 bases). V lost 7 bases to trimming and J lost 3 bases, with 12 bases between them. This CDR3 comprises 13 residues. CDR1 is MGHDK and CDR2 is SYGVNS in the germline V gene.

The genes are TRBV4-1 and TRBJ1-3; D not resolved. The V end was cut by 4 bases, the J end by 2 bases, with 12 bases between. The CDR3 runs to 15 residues. Germline V lookup: CDR1 MGHRA, CDR2 YSYEKL. This CDR3 reads CASSRLVATGNTIYF. Here the CDR3 DNA reads TGCGCCAGCAGCCGTTTGGTCGCAACTGGAAACACCATATATTTT.

This chain links TRBV5-4 with TRBJ2-1; TRBD1 or TRBD2 may be the D gene (5 bases each). Germline V lookup: CDR1 SGHNT, CDR2 YYREEE (reference sequence). CDR3 size: 15 residues. V gave up 0 bases and J gave up 4 bases, with 11 bases separating them. The CDR3 sequence: CASSLGGTIYNEQFF. The CDR3 nucleotides are TGTGCCAGCAGCTTGGGTGGGACCATATACAATGAGCAGTTCTTC.

This clone is a singleton in its sample. The chain has TRBV6-6 and TRBJ2-3; the match to TRBD1 covers 7 bases. The V gene's germline CDR1 is MNHNY and CDR2 SVGAGI (reference sequence). This CDR3 spans 16 amino acids. The ends lost 2 bases at V and 4 bases at J; junction bases unmatched: 9. For the CDR3, the DNA is TGTGCCAGCAGTTACCACGTCGGAACAGGGGCAGATACGCAGTATTTT. This gives the protein CASSYHVGTGADTQYF.

The V gene is TRBV4-1, the J gene TRBJ2-6; 9 bases are a match to TRBD1. The CDR3 contains 14 residues. Germline CDR1 is MGHRA and CDR2 is YSYEKL. Trimming cost V 4 bases and J 12 bases; bases outside gene matches: 7. CDR3 protein: CASSPKGTGTVLTF. CDR3 DNA sequence: TGCGCCAGCAGCCCTAAGGGGACAGGGACCGTCCTGACTTTC.

Here the CDR3 reads CASSLDRAFGEQYF. Here the CDR3 DNA reads TGTGCCAGCAGCCTGGACAGGGCCTTTGGCGAGCAGTACTTC. The chain joins TRBV27 to TRBJ2-7; 8 nucleotides align to TRBD1. The junction had 10 bases not matched to a gene; V was cut back by 6 bases and J by 6 bases. The CDR3 length is 14 residues. Germline V gene data show CDR1 as MNHEY and CDR2 as SMNVEV (reference sequence).

The chain carries TRBV5-5 and TRBJ1-1; 9 bases match TRBD1. Germline V gives CDR1 SGHKS, CDR2 YYEKEE (reference sequence). The CDR3 runs to 14 residues. Losses at the gene ends were 1 base for V and 5 bases for J; bases not matched to a gene: 3. The CDR3 nucleotides are TGTGCCAGCAGCTTGACAGGGGGCAGAACTGAAGCTTTCTTT. Its translation: CASSLTGGRTEAFF. Drawing the rest from reference TRBV5-5 and TRBJ1-1, the complete variable domain is DAGVTQSPTHLIKTRGQQVTLRCSPISGHKSVSWYQQVLGQGPQFIFQYYEKEERGRGNFPDRFSARQFPNYSSELNVNALLLGDSALYLCASSLTGGRTEAFFGQGTRLTVV.